This T cell receptor (beta chain) was observed in a study of T cells in localized non-small cell lung cancer (dated by TCRdb to about 2020). Study-wide context: The study analyzed T cell repertoires of approximately 240 early-stage NSCLC patients, comparing tumors and uninvolved tumor-adjacent lungs. The cohort comprised 236 treatment-naïve NSCLC patients with resected, localized lung tumors. A mean age of 66.3 years was recorded for the NSCLC patients, of whom 120 to 150 were male and 95 to 110 were female.

Per the germline V gene (reference sequence), SGHNT is the CDR1 and YYREEE is the CDR2. The CDR3 sequence holds 13 residues, the cysteine and phenylalanine included. The retained sequence is limited to the CDR3, 39 bases, with the frame set at the first base. Trimming takes 3 bases from V and 1 base from J, and the germline ends sit 7 bases apart. At diagnosis, peripheral blood, uninvolved tumor-adjacent lung and tumor were collected and stored as a combination of fresh-frozen and FFPE material. For TCR repertoire profiling, the blood samples were analyzed as peripheral blood mononuclear cells. The full study reports these points: Of the top 100 tumor clones, a median of about 53 were detected in paired uninvolved adjacent lung; some 28 were also among that lung's top 100. Uninvolved tumor-adjacent lung showed the highest T cell clonality, higher than tumor, which suggests more focused antigenic responses in the uninvolved tumor-adjacent lung. Because the study design was exploratory, TCR variables were selected using unadjusted p-values without false-discovery rate correction. Because multi-region sequencing of the tumors was not done, intratumor heterogeneity could not be ruled out. Higher blood T cell density associated with longer overall survival, while higher adjacent-lung clonality associated with shorter survival.

Notes on this clone: The antigen it binds to is not known. No base-level quality is on record; no much larger clone is a single base apart.

TCR beta CDR3 regions were sequenced from DNA using the immunoSEQ Assay. The source study handled its data this way. To compute T cell density, TCR beta template counts were normalized to usable DNA, which was estimated by amplifying housekeeping genes. Richness was estimated with the preseqR package, extrapolating to 400,000 templates for PBMC samples and 120,000 templates for tissue samples. Clonality was calculated as one minus Pielou's evenness. Tissue-enriched TCRs were identified by differential abundance testing using productive amino-acid clonotypes, minimum total count 5 and alpha 0.1. Repertoire overlap between compartments was quantified with the Jaccard Index and Morisita Overlap Index. GLIPH clustered TCR beta CDR3s with public tetramer-defined viral CDR3s; viral motifs required at least three viral sequences plus V-gene enrichment. Drawn from immuneACCESS, this table holds only the in-frame rearrangements with V and J called that TCRdb kept. Clones are partly lost; checked studies trace under half to an unresolved V gene and leave the rest unexplained. The V and J calls and clone size come from that table; D and trimming were worked out from the DNA. A total of some 52,000 clones appear in this sample, about 78% of them only once. The ten biggest clones cover roughly 4.9% of the sample.

This receptor was obtained from a woman aged 40 to 75 with stage II lung adenocarcinoma. The V and J genes are TRBV5-4 and TRBJ1-1, with the D gene call left open. The source was PBMCs, collected before any cancer treatment. DNA sequence: TGTGCCAGCAGCTCTATTTGGAACACTGAAGCTTTCTTT. This yields the protein CASSSIWNTEAFF.